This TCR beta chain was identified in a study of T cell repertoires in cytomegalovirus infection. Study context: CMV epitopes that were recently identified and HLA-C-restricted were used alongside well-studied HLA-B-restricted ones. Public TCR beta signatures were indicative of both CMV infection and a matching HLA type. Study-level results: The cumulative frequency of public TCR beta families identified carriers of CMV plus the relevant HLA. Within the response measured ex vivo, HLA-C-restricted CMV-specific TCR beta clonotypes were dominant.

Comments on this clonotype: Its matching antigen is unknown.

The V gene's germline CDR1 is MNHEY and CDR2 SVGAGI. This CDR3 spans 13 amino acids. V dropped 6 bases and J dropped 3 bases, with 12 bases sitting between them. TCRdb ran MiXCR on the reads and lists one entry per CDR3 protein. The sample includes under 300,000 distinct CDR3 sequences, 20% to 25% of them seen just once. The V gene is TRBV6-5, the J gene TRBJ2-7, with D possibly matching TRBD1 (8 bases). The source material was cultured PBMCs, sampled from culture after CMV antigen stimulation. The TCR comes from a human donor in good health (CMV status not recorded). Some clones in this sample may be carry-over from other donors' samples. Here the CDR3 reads CASRTGEGYEQYF. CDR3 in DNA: TGTGCCAGCAGGACAGGGGAGGGCTACGAGCAGTACTTC.